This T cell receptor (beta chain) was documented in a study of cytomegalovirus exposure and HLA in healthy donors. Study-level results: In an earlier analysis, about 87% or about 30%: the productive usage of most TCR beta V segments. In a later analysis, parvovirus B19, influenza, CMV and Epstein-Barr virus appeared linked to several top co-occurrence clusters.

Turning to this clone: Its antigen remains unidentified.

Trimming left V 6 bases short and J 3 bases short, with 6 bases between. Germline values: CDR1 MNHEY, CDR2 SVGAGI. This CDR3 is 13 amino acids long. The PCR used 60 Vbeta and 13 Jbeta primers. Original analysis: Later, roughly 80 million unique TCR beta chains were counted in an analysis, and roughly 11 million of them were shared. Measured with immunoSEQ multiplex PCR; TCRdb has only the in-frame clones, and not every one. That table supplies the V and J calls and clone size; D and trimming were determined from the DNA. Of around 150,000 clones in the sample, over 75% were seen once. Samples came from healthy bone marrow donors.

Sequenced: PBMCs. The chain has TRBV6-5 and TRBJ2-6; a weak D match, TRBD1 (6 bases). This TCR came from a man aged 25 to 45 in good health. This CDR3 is CASRGGGANVLTF. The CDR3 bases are TGTGCCAGCAGAGGGGGTGGGGCCAACGTCCTGACTTTC.